This T cell receptor (beta chain) was obtained from a study of blood T cell repertoires in COVID-19. Germline lookup yields CDR1 MNHEY and CDR2 SMNVEV (reference sequence). The CDR3 spans 14 residues. Trimming shortened V by 5 bases and J by 7 bases, and 17 bases separated the two germline ends. The table came from immunoSEQ multiplex PCR; TCRdb's copy has only in-frame clones and leaves some out. The sample has about 200,000 clones, around 85% seen once; the top ten hold around 0.72%. The J gene is TRBJ1-1, the V gene TRBV27; D perhaps matches TRBD1 (6 bases). Sequenced: peripheral blood. The sequence was collected from a man aged 40-50 years with acute or convalescent COVID-19. The CDR3 here is CASSPPGHGVEAFF. The CDR3 DNA is TGTGCCAGCAGTCCCCCGGGACACGGGGTTGAAGCTTTCTTT.